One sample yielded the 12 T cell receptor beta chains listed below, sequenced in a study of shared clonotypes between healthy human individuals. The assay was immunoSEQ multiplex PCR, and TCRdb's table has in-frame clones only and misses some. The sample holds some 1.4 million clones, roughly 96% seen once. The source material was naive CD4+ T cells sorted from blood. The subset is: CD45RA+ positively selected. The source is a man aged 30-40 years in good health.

CDR3 residues: CASSQQLAGSGETQYF. CDR3 in DNA: TGTGCCAGCAGCCAACAACTAGCGGGATCGGGGGAGACCCAGTACTTC. This chain uses TRBV5-4 with TRBJ2-5; TRBD2 aligns across 10 bases. With 4 bases clipped from V and 5 bases from J, the junction kept 11 bases outside the gene matches. Germline V gives CDR1 SGHNT, CDR2 YYREEE (reference sequence). The CDR3 sequence is 16 residues long.

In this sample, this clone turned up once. The CDR3 sequence: CASRKLRGTEAFF. For the CDR3, the DNA is TGTGCCAGTAGAAAGTTACGTGGCACTGAAGCTTTCTTT. This chain links TRBV19 with TRBJ1-1; no reliable D call. The CDR3 consists of 13 residues. Germline values: CDR1 LNHDA, CDR2 SQIVND (reference sequence). V was pared by 6 bases and J by 4 bases, with 12 bases between.

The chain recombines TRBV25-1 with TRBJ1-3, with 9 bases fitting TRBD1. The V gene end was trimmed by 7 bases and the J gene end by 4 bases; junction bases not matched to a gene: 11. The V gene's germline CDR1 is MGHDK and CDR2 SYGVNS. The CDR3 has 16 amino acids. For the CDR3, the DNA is TGTGCCAGCATTGGGGAAGACAGGGGGAGAGGAAACACCATATATTTT. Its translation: CASIGEDRGRGNTIYF.

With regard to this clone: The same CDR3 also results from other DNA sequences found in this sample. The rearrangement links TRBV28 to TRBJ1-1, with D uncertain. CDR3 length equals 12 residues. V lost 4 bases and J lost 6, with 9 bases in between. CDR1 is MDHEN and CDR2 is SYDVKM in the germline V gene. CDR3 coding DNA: TGTGCCAGCAGTTCCCCTTTATCTGAAGCTTTCTTT. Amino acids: CASSSPLSEAFF.

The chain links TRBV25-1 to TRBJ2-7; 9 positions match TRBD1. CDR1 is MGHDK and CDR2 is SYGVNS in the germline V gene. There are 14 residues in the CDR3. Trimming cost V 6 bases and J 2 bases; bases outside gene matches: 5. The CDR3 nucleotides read TGTGCCAGCAGACGGACAGGGGTGGCCTACGAGCAGTACTTC. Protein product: CASRRTGVAYEQYF.

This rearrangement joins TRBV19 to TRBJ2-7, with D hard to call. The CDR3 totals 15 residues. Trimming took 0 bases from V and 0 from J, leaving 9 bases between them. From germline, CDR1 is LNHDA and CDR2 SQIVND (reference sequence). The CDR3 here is CASSIDWVSSYEQYF. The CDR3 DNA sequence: TGTGCCAGTAGTATAGATTGGGTGAGCTCCTACGAGCAGTACTTC.

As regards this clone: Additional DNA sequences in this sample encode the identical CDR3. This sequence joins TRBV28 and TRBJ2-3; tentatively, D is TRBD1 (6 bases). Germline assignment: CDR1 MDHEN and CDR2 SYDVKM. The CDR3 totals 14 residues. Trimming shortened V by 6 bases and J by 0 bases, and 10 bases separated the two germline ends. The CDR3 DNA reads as TGTGCCAGCAGCCCGACAGGTAGCACAGATACGCAGTATTTT. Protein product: CASSPTGSTDTQYF. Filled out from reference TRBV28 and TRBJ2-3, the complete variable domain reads DVKVTQSSRYLVKRTGEKVFLECVQDMDHENMFWYRQDPGLGLRLIYFSYDVKMKEKGDIPEGYSVSREKKERFSLILESASTNQTSMYLCASSPTGSTDTQYFGPGTRLTVL.

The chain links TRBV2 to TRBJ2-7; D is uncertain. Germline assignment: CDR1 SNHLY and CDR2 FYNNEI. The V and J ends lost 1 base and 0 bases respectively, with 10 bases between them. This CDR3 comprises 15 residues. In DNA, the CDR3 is TGTGCCAGCAGTGAAGAACTTCCTAGCTCCTACGAGCAGTACTTC. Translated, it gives CASSEELPSSYEQYF.

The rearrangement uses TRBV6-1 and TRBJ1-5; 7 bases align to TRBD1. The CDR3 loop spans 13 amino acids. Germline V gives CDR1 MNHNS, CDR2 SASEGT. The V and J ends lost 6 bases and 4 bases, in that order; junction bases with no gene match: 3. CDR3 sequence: CASSETGNQPQHF. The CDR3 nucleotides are TGTGCCAGCAGCGAGACAGGGAATCAGCCCCAGCATTTT.

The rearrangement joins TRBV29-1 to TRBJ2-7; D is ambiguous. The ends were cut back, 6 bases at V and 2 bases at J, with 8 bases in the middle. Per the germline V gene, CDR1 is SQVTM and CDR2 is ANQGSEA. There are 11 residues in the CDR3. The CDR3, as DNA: TGCAGCGTCCGTGCCGCCTACGAGCAGTACTTC. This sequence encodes CSVRAAYEQYF.

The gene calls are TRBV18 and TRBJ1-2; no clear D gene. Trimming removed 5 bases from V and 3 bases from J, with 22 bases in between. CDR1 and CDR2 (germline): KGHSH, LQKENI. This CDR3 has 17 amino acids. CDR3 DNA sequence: TGTGCCAGCTCATTTGGACCCACCCGAGACGCGGACTATGGCTACACCTTC. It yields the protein CASSFGPTRDADYGYTF.

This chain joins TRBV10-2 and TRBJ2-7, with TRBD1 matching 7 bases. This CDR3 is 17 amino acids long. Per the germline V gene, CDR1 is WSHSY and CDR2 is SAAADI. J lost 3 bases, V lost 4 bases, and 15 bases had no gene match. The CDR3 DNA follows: TGCGCCAGCAGTGTGGGTAACAGGGGTCGCTTAAACTACGAGCAGTACTTC. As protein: CASSVGNRGRLNYEQYF.